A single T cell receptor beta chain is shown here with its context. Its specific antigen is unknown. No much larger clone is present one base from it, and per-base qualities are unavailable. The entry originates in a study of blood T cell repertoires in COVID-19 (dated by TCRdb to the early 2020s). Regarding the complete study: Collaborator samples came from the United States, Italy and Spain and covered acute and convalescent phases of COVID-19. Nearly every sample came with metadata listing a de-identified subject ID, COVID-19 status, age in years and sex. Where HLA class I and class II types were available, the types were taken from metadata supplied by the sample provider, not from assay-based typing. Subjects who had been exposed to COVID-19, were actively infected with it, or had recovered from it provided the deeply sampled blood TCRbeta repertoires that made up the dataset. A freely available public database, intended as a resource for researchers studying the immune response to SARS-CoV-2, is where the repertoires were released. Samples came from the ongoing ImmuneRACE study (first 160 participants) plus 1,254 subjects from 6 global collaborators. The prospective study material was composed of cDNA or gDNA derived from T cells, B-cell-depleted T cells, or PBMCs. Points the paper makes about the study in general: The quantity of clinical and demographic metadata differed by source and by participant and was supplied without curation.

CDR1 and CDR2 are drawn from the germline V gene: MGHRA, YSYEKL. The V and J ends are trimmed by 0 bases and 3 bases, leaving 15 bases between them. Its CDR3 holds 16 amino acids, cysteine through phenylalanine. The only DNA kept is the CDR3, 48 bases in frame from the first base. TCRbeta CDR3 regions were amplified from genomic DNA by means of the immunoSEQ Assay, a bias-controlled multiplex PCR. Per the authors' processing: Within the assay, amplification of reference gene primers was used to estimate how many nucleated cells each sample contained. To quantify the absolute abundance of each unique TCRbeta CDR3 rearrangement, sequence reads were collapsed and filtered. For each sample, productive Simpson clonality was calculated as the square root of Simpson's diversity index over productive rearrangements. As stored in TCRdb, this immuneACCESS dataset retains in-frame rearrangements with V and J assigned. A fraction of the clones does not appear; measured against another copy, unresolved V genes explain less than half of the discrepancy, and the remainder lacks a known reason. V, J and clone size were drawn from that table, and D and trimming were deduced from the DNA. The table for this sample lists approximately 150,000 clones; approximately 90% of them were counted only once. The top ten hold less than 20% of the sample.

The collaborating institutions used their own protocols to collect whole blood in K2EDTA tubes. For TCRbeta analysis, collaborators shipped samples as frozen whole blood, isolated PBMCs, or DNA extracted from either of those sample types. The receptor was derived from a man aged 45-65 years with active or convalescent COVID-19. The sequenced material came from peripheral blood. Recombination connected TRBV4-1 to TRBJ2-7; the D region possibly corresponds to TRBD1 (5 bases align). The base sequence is TGCGCCAGCAGCCAAGATATGAGACAGACCTACTACGAGCAGTACTTC. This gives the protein CASSQDMRQTYYEQYF.